The 12 T cell receptor beta chains presented below share a single source sample, sequenced in a study of blood T cell repertoires in COVID-19. TCRdb keeps only in-frame clones here, not all; method: immunoSEQ multiplex PCR. The sample holds about 670,000 clones; more than 80% are singletons and the top ten take roughly 0.25%. The specimen sequenced was peripheral blood. Receptors were obtained from a young woman with acute or convalescent COVID-19.

This clone was recorded only once. The rearrangement links TRBV30 to TRBJ2-3, with 15 bases identical to TRBD2. The CDR3 is made up of 18 amino acids. Germline V gives CDR1 GTSNPN, CDR2 SVGIG (reference sequence). V lost 1 base, J lost 4 bases, and 9 bases stayed unmatched. CDR3 nucleotides: TGTGCCTGGAGTGAAATCGGACTAGCGGGGGGGCGGGCAGATACGCAGTATTTT. Its translation is CAWSEIGLAGGRADTQYF.

The chain couples TRBV6-2 or TRBV6-3 to TRBJ2-2; 9 positions agree with TRBD1. The V gene's germline CDR1 is MNHEY and CDR2 SVGEGT. CDR3 length: 15 residues. With 5 bases clipped from V and 6 bases from J, the junction kept 7 bases outside the gene matches. CDR3 coding DNA: TGTGCCAGCAGTCCGGACAGGGGCGCGGCCGGGGAGCTGTTTTTT. It is translated as CASSPDRGAAGELFF.

This clone has only one observation. The CDR3 DNA reads TGTGCCAGCAGTTTATCAGGGGAAGGACAGCCCCAGCATTTT. Translation gives CASSLSGEGQPQHF. The chain is built from TRBV27 and TRBJ1-5; maybe TRBD1 (5 bases). V lost 0 bases, J lost 7 bases, and 10 bases lay in between. CDR1 is MNHEY, CDR2 SMNVEV, per germline (reference sequence). CDR3 length equals 14 residues.

The gene calls are TRBV7-8 and TRBJ1-1; no clear D gene. The germline V and J ends were trimmed by 5 bases and 1 base, with 17 bases remaining between them. The CDR3 has 16 residues. Germline CDR1 reads SGHVS; CDR2 reads FQNEAQ. In DNA, the CDR3 is TGTGCCAGCAGCCCCGCCAAACTAGTCCCGAACACTGAAGCTTTCTTT. Its protein is CASSPAKLVPNTEAFF.

The chain uses TRBV6-5 and TRBJ1-6; D is undetermined. The germline gives CDR1 MNHEY, CDR2 SVGAGI. The CDR3 spans 13 residues. Trimming cost V 0 bases and J 6 bases, with 3 bases left between them. In DNA, the CDR3 is TGTGCCAGCAGTTACTCCATTAATTCACCCCTCCACTTT. Residues: CASSYSINSPLHF.

This clone was recorded once. The rearrangement joins TRBV19 to TRBJ2-1, with D possibly matching TRBD2 (5 bases). The germline CDR1 and CDR2 sequences are LNHDA and SQIVND (reference sequence). The germline V and J ends were trimmed by 6 bases and 0 bases, with 15 bases remaining between them. CDR3 length equals 16 residues. CDR3 region: CASRTSGIFSYNEQFF. The CDR3 nucleotides read TGTGCCAGTAGGACGTCCGGGATTTTCTCCTACAATGAGCAGTTCTTC.

CDR3: CASSMPGSSYEQYF. The DNA of the CDR3 is TGTGCCAGTAGTATGCCAGGAAGCTCCTACGAGCAGTACTTC. J is TRBJ2-7 and V is TRBV19; D not resolved. V shed 3 bases and J shed 0 bases, with 9 bases lying between them. CDR1 and CDR2 from the germline V gene are LNHDA and SQIVND (reference sequence). This CDR3 is 14 amino acids long.

J is TRBJ1-1 and V is TRBV6-2 or TRBV6-3; TRBD1 matches at 8 bases. With 4 bases clipped from V and 1 base from J, the junction kept 14 bases outside the gene matches. Germline values: CDR1 MNHEY, CDR2 SVGEGT. The CDR3 consists of 18 residues. The CDR3 sequence: CASSSPDRAPGGNTEAFF. DNA for the CDR3: TGTGCCAGCAGTTCCCCGGACAGGGCGCCGGGTGGGAACACTGAAGCTTTCTTT.

The chain is built from TRBV5-4 and TRBJ2-5, with TRBD1 as a possible D gene (6 bases). Trimming cost V 3 bases and J 1 base, with 10 bases left between them. In germline, CDR1 is SGHNT, CDR2 YYREEE (reference sequence). This CDR3 is 14 amino acids long. CDR3 protein: CASSSGTSQETQYF. The CDR3 DNA reads TGTGCCAGCAGCTCAGGGACAAGCCAAGAGACCCAGTACTTC.

V gene TRBV27 combines with J gene TRBJ2-7; 8 positions agree with TRBD2. The CDR3 covers 15 residues. Losses at the gene ends were 6 bases for V and 5 bases for J; bases not matched to a gene: 12. Germline CDR1 MNHEY, CDR2 SMNVEV (reference sequence). The CDR3 here is CASRPGLVDLNEQYF. CDR3 nucleotide sequence: TGTGCCAGCAGACCGGGACTAGTGGATCTGAACGAGCAGTACTTC.

This rearrangement joins TRBV4-3 to TRBJ2-7; 8 bases align to TRBD1. The V segment lost 4 bases and the J segment 4 bases; nucleotides outside the gene matches: 9. The CDR3 totals 15 residues. CDR1 and CDR2 (germline): LGHNA, YSLEER. Here the CDR3 reads CASSPSGGRRYEQYF. The CDR3 nucleotides read TGCGCCAGCAGCCCCTCAGGGGGCAGAAGATACGAGCAGTACTTC.

The gene calls are TRBV3-1 (or the pseudogene TRBV3-2) and TRBJ1-1; D might be TRBD1 (6 bases). The ends were cut back, 4 bases at V and 5 bases at J, with 17 bases in the middle. The CDR3 contains 15 residues. Germline CDR1 is LGHDT and CDR2 is YNNKEL (reference sequence). The CDR3 protein is CASSPQQGSSTEAFF. The DNA of the CDR3 is TGTGCCAGCAGCCCCCAGCAGGGGTCATCTACTGAAGCTTTCTTT.